These 22 T cell receptor beta chains share one sample of origin, sequenced in a study of T cell clonality in common variable immunodeficiency. Some clones are missing from TCRdb's copy, which holds only in-frame ones; the method was immunoSEQ multiplex PCR. The sample presents tens of thousands of clones, none singletons. The sequencing input was peripheral blood mononuclear cells. The receptors were sampled from a person aged 18 to 75 in good health.

This clone was recorded at least ten times. The CDR3 extends 3 residues past the end of the read, so its final part is completed from the germline J gene. The chain has TRBV6-2 or TRBV6-3 and TRBJ2-6, with TRBD1 identical over 8 bases. Germline V gene lookup returns CDR1 MNHEY and CDR2 SVGEGT. The CDR3 runs 14 residues. The junction had 7 bases not matched to a gene; V was cut back by 6 bases and J by 9 bases. The covered CDR3 bases are TGTGCCAGCAGGAGGGACAGGTCCCTCAACGTC. Translating gives CASRRDRSLNV. The CDR3 in its entirety is CASRRDRSLNVLTF.

This clone was seen ten or more times. The read gets to within 3 residues of the CDR3 end, and the germline J gene fills in the rest. The rearrangement links TRBV6-1 to TRBJ1-2; D gene uncertain. The ends were cut back, 1 base at V and 4 bases at J, with 7 bases in the middle. Germline values: CDR1 MNHNS, CDR2 SASEGT. This CDR3 has 13 amino acids. CDR3 bases read: TGTGCCAGCAGTGAAGGGGCCGTCTATGGC. Translating gives CASSEGAVYG. The full CDR3 is CASSEGAVYGYTF.

The sample holds many counts of this clone. The read ends 3 residues shy of where the CDR3 ends; the end is completed using the germline J gene. The chain employs TRBV19 and TRBJ2-6, with 10 bases matching TRBD1. The ends lost 7 bases at V and 0 bases at J; junction bases unmatched: 6. This CDR3 has 17 amino acids. Germline CDR1 is LNHDA and CDR2 is SQIVND (reference sequence). Here the CDR3 reads CASTTGTGDSGANVLTF. The CDR3 DNA, read in part, is TGTGCCAGTACCACCGGGACAGGGGACTCTGGGGCCAACGTC.

This clone was detected many times. The read falls 3 residues short of the CDR3 end, and the missing part is taken from the germline J gene. The genes are TRBV4-1 and TRBJ2-3; 11 positions match TRBD2. This CDR3 spans 17 amino acids. Unmatched junction bases numbered 4, after V lost 0 bases and J lost 2 bases. Germline CDR1 MGHRA, CDR2 YSYEKL. The DNA read from the CDR3 is TGCGCCAGCAGCCAAGATCTAGCGGGAGGAACCACAGATACG. Translated, it gives CASSQDLAGGTTDT. The entire CDR3 protein reads CASSQDLAGGTTDTQYF.

This clone was counted ten times or more. Sequencing ends 3 residues short of the CDR3 end; the germline J gene provides the rest. V usage is TRBV20-1 and J usage is TRBJ1-5, with 8 bases fitting TRBD1. Germline assignment: CDR1 DFQATT and CDR2 SNEGSKA (reference sequence). The CDR3 length is 13 residues. CDR3: CETQGGFNQPQHF. CDR3 DNA (partial): TGCGAAACACAGGGGGGGTTTAATCAGCCC.

This clone was seen repeatedly, ten times or more. The read terminates 3 residues ahead of where the CDR3 ends, so the germline J gene completes it. The rearrangement links TRBV19 to TRBJ2-4; the match to TRBD1 covers 9 bases. The length of the CDR3 is 14 residues. CDR1 and CDR2 from the germline V gene are LNHDA and SQIVND (reference sequence). The J segment lost 8 bases and the V segment lost 6 bases, leaving 8 bases of the junction unmatched. CDR3 in amino acids: CASSVTGGRDIQYF. The DNA read from the CDR3 is TGTGCCAGTAGCGTTACAGGGGGCAGAGACATT.

In its sample, this clone was seen many times. The read is 3 residues too short to cover the CDR3 end, so that end is filled in from the germline J gene. The chain is built from TRBV7-3 and TRBJ1-5; D is perhaps TRBD1 (6 bases). Germline assignment: CDR1 SGHTA and CDR2 FQGTGA. The CDR3 sequence is 15 residues long. Trimming left V 5 bases short and J 7 bases short, with 18 bases between. The chain's CDR3 is CASSPEGGAGQPQHF. The CDR3 bases that were read are TGTGCCAGCAGCCCCGAAGGGGGGGCAGGGCAGCCC.

At least ten counts were recorded for this clone. The read halts 3 residues ahead of the CDR3 end, with the missing end drawn from the germline J gene. The genes are TRBV18 and TRBJ1-2, with 9 bases matching TRBD1. The CDR3 length is 14 residues. V dropped 0 bases and J dropped 6; count of bases not matched to a gene: 2. The germline V gene has CDR1 KGHSH and CDR2 LQKENI. CDR3 protein: CASSPPDRGNGYTF. The CDR3 DNA, read in part, is TGTGCCAGCTCACCACCGGACAGGGGTAATGGC.

This clone was recorded at least ten times. CDR3 bases read: TGCAGTGCTAGAGATCGTAAGCGGGAGGACCAAGAGACC. Translated: CSARDRKREDQET. The whole CDR3 sequence is CSARDRKREDQETQYF. The chain recombines TRBV20-1 with TRBJ2-5, with 9 bases aligning to TRBD2. The CDR3 end falls 3 residues outside the read, so it is completed with the germline J gene. Germline V gene sequence: CDR1 DFQATT, CDR2 SNEGSKA (reference sequence). Losses at the gene ends were 0 bases for V and 0 bases for J; bases not matched to a gene: 5. This CDR3 is built from 16 residues.

Many counts were recorded for this clone. The read ends 3 residues early relative to the CDR3; the germline J gene fills the gap. This rearrangement joins TRBV19 to TRBJ2-7, with D tentatively TRBD1 (5 bases). Germline V CDR1 and CDR2: LNHDA, SQIVND (reference sequence). The CDR3 is 15 amino acids. Trimming pared 8 bases from V and 3 bases from J, leaving 20 bases between. CDR3 bases read: TGTGCCAGTCAGACCCAGGGTTCCGAGAACTACGAG. It translates to CASQTQGSENYE. The whole CDR3 region reads CASQTQGSENYEQYF.

This clone was counted at least ten times. The read ends 3 residues shy of where the CDR3 ends; the end is completed using the germline J gene. The chain has TRBV19 and TRBJ1-2, with TRBD1 matching 9 bases. Germline V gene lookup returns CDR1 LNHDA and CDR2 SQIVND (reference sequence). V was pared by 4 bases and J by 6 bases, with 6 bases of the junction left unmatched. The CDR3 runs to 14 residues. The CDR3: CASSTVQGADGYTF. The sequenced part of the CDR3 DNA is TGTGCCAGTAGTACCGTACAGGGGGCGGATGGC.

This clone appeared many times. From the germline J gene comes the end of the CDR3, since the read stops 3 residues before it. This chain connects TRBV6-2 or TRBV6-3 to TRBJ2-3; 7 bases agree with TRBD2. Germline V gives CDR1 MNHEY, CDR2 SVGEGT. Losses at the gene ends were 2 bases for V and 2 bases for J; bases not matched to a gene: 4. CDR3 length equals 15 residues. CDR3 amino acids: CASSYETSVTDTQYF. CDR3 bases read: TGTGCCAGCAGTTACGAAACTAGCGTCACAGATACG.

This clone was found many times. Read sequence stops 3 residues before the CDR3 end, and the germline J gene provides the missing end. The V call is TRBV10-3, the J call TRBJ1-1; D is unclear. Per germline, CDR1 ENHRY and CDR2 SYGVKD. Trimming pared 6 bases from V and 6 bases from J, leaving 11 bases between. This CDR3 is 12 amino acids long. Here the CDR3 reads CAIRDSEPEAFF. Incomplete CDR3 DNA: TGTGCCATCAGGGACTCAGAGCCTGAA.

This clone was observed at least ten times. The read comes to an end 3 residues before the CDR3 does, leaving the germline J gene to fill in the end. V gene TRBV27 combines with J gene TRBJ2-5; possible D gene TRBD2, 5 bases. Germline CDR1 and CDR2: MNHEY and SMNVEV (reference sequence). V was clipped by 3 bases and J by 3 bases, with 14 bases between them. CDR3 size: 15 residues. CDR3 DNA (partial): TGTGCCAGCAGTTTTTCCTGGACTGGGAAAGAGACC. It translates to CASSFSWTGKET. The full-length CDR3 reads as CASSFSWTGKETQYF.

This clone has ten or more counts. The sequence runs out 3 residues before the end of the CDR3; the remainder is reconstructed from the germline J gene. The chain has TRBV6-2 or TRBV6-3 and TRBJ1-5; a possible D gene is TRBD1 (5 bases). This CDR3 is built from 16 residues. Germline V gives CDR1 MNHEY, CDR2 SVGEGT. Deletions cut 5 bases from V and 3 bases from J, with 17 bases between. The part of the CDR3 DNA that was read is TGTGCCAGCAGTCCCCTTCCACCCAGGGTCAATCAGCCC. Translation gives CASSPLPPRVNQP. The full CDR3 reads CASSPLPPRVNQPQHF.

The sample holds many counts of this clone. The read ends 3 residues before the CDR3 terminus; that terminus is restored from the germline J gene. The V and J genes are TRBV10-3 and TRBJ1-1; 9 bases map to TRBD1. Unmatched junction bases numbered 13, after V lost 8 bases and J lost 0 bases. The CDR3 extends over 17 amino acids. Per the germline V gene, CDR1 is ENHRY and CDR2 is SYGVKD. The CDR3 here is CAISSGQGTLVNTEAFF. The part of the CDR3 DNA that was read is TGTGCCATCTCTTCGGGACAGGGTACCCTGGTGAACACTGAA.

This clone appeared many times. The read ends 3 residues before the CDR3 terminus; that terminus is restored from the germline J gene. V and J are TRBV5-1 and TRBJ2-3, with D possibly TRBD1 on 5 matching bases. V was pared by 0 bases and J by 1 base, with 9 bases between. This CDR3 spans 15 amino acids. CDR1 and CDR2 (germline): SGHRS, YFSETQ. Partial CDR3 DNA: TGCGCCAGCAGCTTGGACCAGGGTCGCACAGATACG. This encodes CASSLDQGRTDT. The CDR3, in full, reads CASSLDQGRTDTQYF.

This clone came up many times. The read falls 3 residues short of the CDR3 end, and the missing part is taken from the germline J gene. The chain has TRBV6-2 or TRBV6-3 and TRBJ2-7; D ambiguous. The V gene lost 6 bases and the J gene lost 4 bases, with 7 bases spanning the gap. Per germline, CDR1 MNHEY and CDR2 SVGEGT. The CDR3 is made up of 11 amino acids. CDR3 loop: CASRSSYEQYF. The CDR3 DNA, read in part, is TGTGCCAGCAGGAGCTCATACGAG.

This clone was counted at least ten times. The read ends 3 residues before the CDR3 terminus; that terminus is restored from the germline J gene. The chain has TRBV10-1 and TRBJ2-1; 7 bases agree with TRBD1. CDR1 is WNHNN and CDR2 is SYGVQD in the germline V gene (reference sequence). The junction had 16 bases not matched to a gene; V was cut back by 4 bases and J by 7 bases. The CDR3 length is 17 residues. This CDR3 is CASSAVVEGAARNEQFF. The CDR3 DNA, read in part, is TGCGCCAGCAGTGCGGTAGTCGAGGGGGCGGCTAGAAATGAG.

This clone was seen repeatedly, ten times or more. Coverage ceases 3 residues before the CDR3 finishes, and the germline J gene fills in the end. The chain recombines TRBV6-2 or TRBV6-3 with TRBJ2-7; TRBD1 might be the D (6 bases). The CDR3 spans 14 residues. Germline lookup yields CDR1 MNHEY and CDR2 SVGEGT. V was trimmed by 0 bases and J by 2 bases, leaving 8 bases between them. The CDR3 sequence is CASSYSDRPYEQYF. The CDR3 DNA, read in part, is TGTGCCAGCAGTTACTCGGACAGACCCTACGAG.

This clone has at least ten counts. At one boundary the junction diverges from the germline segment, which might be a read error. The read stops 3 residues short of the end of the CDR3; the missing end is completed from the germline J gene. V is TRBV4-2 and J is TRBJ2-7; 8 bases fit TRBD1. Germline-derived CDR1 and CDR2 are LGHNA and YNFKEQ. The CDR3 runs 15 residues. This CDR3 reads CASSQDTGGSYEQYF. The covered CDR3 bases are TGCGCCAGCAGCCAAGATACAGGGGGCTCCTACGAG.

At least ten counts were recorded for this clone. Read data end 3 residues before the CDR3 end; the end is taken from the germline J gene. The rearrangement links TRBV20-1 to TRBJ2-3; 7 nucleotides match TRBD2. The trim removed 2 bases at V and 4 bases at J, leaving 3 bases unmatched. The CDR3 contains 13 residues. Germline lookup yields CDR1 DFQATT and CDR2 SNEGSKA (reference sequence). Here the CDR3 reads CSARTAGADTQYF. The DNA read from the CDR3 is TGCAGTGCTAGAACTGCGGGAGCAGATACG.